The rows below give T cell receptor beta chains drawn from one sample of a study of T cell repertoires and HLA-DP antigens. Profiled with immunoSEQ multiplex PCR; TCRdb holds only in-frame clones, not every one. The table records some 110,000 clones, more than 85% of them present only once. These receptors are not linked to any known antigen. The source material was CD4+ T cells from PBMCs. The receptors originated from a woman aged 18 to 35 in good health and CMV-seronegative. Each CDR3 is given with its conserved first and last residue. Fields, in order: V gene, CDR3 length, CDR3 protein.

V gene: TRBV15; CDR3 length: 17; CDR3 protein: CATSRRTSGTATDTQYF
V gene: TRBV4-3; CDR3 length: 15; CDR3 protein: CASSQAFQYTDTQYF
V gene: TRBV5-8; CDR3 length: 17; CDR3 protein: CASSSPEGGWSNQPQHF
V gene: TRBV25-1; CDR3 length: 14; CDR3 protein: CASSELGGYDTWYF
V gene: TRBV4-2; CDR3 length: 19; CDR3 protein: CASSQDRDSGVPIPGTQYF
V gene: TRBV7-2; CDR3 length: 14; CDR3 protein: CASSFGGPTDTQYF
V gene: TRBV11-2; CDR3 length: 13; CDR3 protein: CASSLTYPSGYTF
V gene: TRBV4-1; CDR3 length: 13; CDR3 protein: CASRIRGNTEAFF
V gene: TRBV30; CDR3 length: 15; CDR3 protein: CAWSVKLAGVHEQYF
V gene: TRBV28; CDR3 length: 11; CDR3 protein: CASSQGHEQFF
V gene: TRBV19; CDR3 length: 21; CDR3 protein: CASSIDLSGGSSGRYNQPQHF
V gene: TRBV18; CDR3 length: 13; CDR3 protein: CASSPGGLSPLHF
V gene: TRBV5-1; CDR3 length: 16; CDR3 protein: CASSFGSSTGANVLTF
V gene: TRBV5-1; CDR3 length: 14; CDR3 protein: CASSSTGSGNTIYF
V gene: TRBV28; CDR3 length: 16; CDR3 protein: CASSLSGGRRNQPQHF
V gene: TRBV6-6; CDR3 length: 11; CDR3 protein: CASSRDGEAFF
V gene: TRBV6-5; CDR3 length: 13; CDR3 protein: CASRPGGSYEQYF
V gene: TRBV2; CDR3 length: 16; CDR3 protein: CASSGAGQLSGNTIYF
V gene: TRBV5-1; CDR3 length: 16; CDR3 protein: CASALGLAGIQETQYF
V gene: TRBV7-8; CDR3 length: 15; CDR3 protein: CASSLTGTGNQPQHF
V gene: TRBV7-2; CDR3 length: 15; CDR3 protein: CASSPQGTGANVLTF
V gene: TRBV4-1; CDR3 length: 15; CDR3 protein: CASSQVQVSTDTQYF
V gene: TRBV10-1; CDR3 length: 16; CDR3 protein: CASSEETGVGTDTQYF
V gene: TRBV5-6; CDR3 length: 17; CDR3 protein: CASSSETGPRANTEAFF
V gene: TRBV5-1; CDR3 length: 16; CDR3 protein: CASSLVGTSGDNEQFF
V gene: TRBV7-2; CDR3 length: 14; CDR3 protein: CASIPYDPLLGYTF
V gene: TRBV10-3; CDR3 length: 15; CDR3 protein: CAISDPGHISYEQYF
V gene: TRBV27; CDR3 length: 15; CDR3 protein: CASSRYRGLNEKLFF
V gene: TRBV10-3; CDR3 length: 12; CDR3 protein: CAISASADTQYF
V gene: TRBV18; CDR3 length: 15; CDR3 protein: CASSPTGTGGTEAFF
V gene: TRBV6-1; CDR3 length: 12; CDR3 protein: CASAGASDTQYF
V gene: TRBV27; CDR3 length: 15; CDR3 protein: CASSPQDPGRTEAFF
V gene: TRBV29-1; CDR3 length: 13; CDR3 protein: CSALAGVFSEQFF
V gene: TRBV19; CDR3 length: 16; CDR3 protein: CASPGVTPGECEKLFF
V gene: TRBV12-5; CDR3 length: 13; CDR3 protein: CASGLMGVYEQYF
V gene: TRBV5-1; CDR3 length: 10; CDR3 protein: CASNNQPQHF
V gene: TRBV9; CDR3 length: 13; CDR3 protein: CASSPGGNYGYTF
V gene: TRBV6-1; CDR3 length: 13; CDR3 protein: CASSPRFSYEQYF
V gene: TRBV6-4; CDR3 length: 14; CDR3 protein: CARSGTGKTDTQYF
V gene: TRBV19; CDR3 length: 15; CDR3 protein: CASSTPQGGGETQYF
V gene: TRBV7-9; CDR3 length: 15; CDR3 protein: CASSFTSAGNEKLFF